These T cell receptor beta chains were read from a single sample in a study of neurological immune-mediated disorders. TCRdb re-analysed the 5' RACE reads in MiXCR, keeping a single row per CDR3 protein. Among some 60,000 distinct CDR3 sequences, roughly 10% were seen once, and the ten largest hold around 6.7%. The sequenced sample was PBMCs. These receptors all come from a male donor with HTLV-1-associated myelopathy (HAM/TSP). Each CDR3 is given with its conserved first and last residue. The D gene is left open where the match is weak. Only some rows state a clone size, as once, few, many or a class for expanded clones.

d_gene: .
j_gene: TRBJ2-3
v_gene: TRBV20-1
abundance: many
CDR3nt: TGCAGTGCGGACACCCTCACAGATACGCAGTATTTT
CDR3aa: CSADTLTDTQYF

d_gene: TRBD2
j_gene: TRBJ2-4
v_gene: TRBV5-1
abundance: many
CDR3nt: TGCGCCAGCAGCTTGGCCACTAGCGGAGCCAAAAACATTCAGTACTTC
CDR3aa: CASSLATSGAKNIQYF

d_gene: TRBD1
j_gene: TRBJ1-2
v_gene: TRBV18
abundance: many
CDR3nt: TGTGCCAGCTCACCACCGGGACAGGGGAACTATGGCTACACCTTC
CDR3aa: CASSPPGQGNYGYTF

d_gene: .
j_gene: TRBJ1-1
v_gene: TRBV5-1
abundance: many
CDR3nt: TGCGCCAGCAGCAGAGAAGGAGGGGTGAACACTGAAGCTTTCTTT
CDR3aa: CASSREGGVNTEAFF

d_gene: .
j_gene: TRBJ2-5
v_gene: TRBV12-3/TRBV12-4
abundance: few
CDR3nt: TGTGCCAGCAGTGCTAGTGGCCGACGCCAGCCGGGGGAGACCCAGTACTTC
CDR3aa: CASSASGRRQPGETQYF

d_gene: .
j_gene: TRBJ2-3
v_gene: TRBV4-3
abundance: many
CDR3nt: TGCGCCAGCAGCCAAACCACTGGGGGCTTCACAGATACGCAGTATTTT
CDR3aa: CASSQTTGGFTDTQYF

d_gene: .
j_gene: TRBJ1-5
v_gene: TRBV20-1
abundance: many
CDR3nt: TGCAGTGCTCGCCAAACGAATCAGCCCCAGCATTTT
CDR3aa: CSARQTNQPQHF

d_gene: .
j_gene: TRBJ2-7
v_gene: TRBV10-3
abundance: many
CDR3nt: TGTGCCATCAGTGAGGGGGAGAGTATGTATCCCTACGAGCAGTACTTC
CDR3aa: CAISEGESMYPYEQYF

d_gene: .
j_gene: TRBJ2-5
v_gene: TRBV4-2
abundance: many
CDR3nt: TGTGCCAGCAGCCAAGGAGTGCAAGAGACCCAGTACTTC
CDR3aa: CASSQGVQETQYF

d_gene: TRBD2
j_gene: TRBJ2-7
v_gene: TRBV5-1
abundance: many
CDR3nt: TGCGCCAGCAGCCTTCATACTAGCGGCTACGAGCAGTACTTC
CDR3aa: CASSLHTSGYEQYF

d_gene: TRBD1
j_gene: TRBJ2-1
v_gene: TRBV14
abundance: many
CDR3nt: TGTGCCAGCAGCCAAGGGTTGCGGACAGGGGTGTACAATGAGCAGTTCTTC
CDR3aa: CASSQGLRTGVYNEQFF

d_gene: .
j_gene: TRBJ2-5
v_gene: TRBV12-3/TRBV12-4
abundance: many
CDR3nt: TGTGCCAGCAGTTTGGACCGCTCGACCCAGTACTTC
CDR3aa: CASSLDRSTQYF

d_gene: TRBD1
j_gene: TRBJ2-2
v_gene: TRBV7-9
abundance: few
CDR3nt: TGTGCCAGCAGCCCACAGGACAGGGGTTTCACCGGGGAGCTGTTTTTT
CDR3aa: CASSPQDRGFTGELFF

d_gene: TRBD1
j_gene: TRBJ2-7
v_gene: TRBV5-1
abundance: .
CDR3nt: TGCGCCAGCAGTCCTACCGTGACAGGGGCCTCATTAAGCTCCTACGAGCAGTACTTC
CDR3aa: CASSPTVTGASLSSYEQYF

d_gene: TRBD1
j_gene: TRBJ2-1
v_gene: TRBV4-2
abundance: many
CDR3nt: TGTGCCAGCAGCCTGAACAGGGGGCCCTACAATGAGCAGTTCTTC
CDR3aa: CASSLNRGPYNEQFF

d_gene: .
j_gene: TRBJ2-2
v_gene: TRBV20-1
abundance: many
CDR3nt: TGCAGTGCTAGACGCTCGGACACCGGGGAGCTGTTTTTT
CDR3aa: CSARRSDTGELFF

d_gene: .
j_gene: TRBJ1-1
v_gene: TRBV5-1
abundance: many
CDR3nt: TGCGCCAGCAGCTTGCAGGGGCAAGTGAACACTGAAGCTTTCTTT
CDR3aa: CASSLQGQVNTEAFF

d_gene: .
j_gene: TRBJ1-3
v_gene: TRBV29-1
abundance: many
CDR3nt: TGCAGCGGAGTACTGGGAAACACCATATATTTT
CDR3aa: CSGVLGNTIYF

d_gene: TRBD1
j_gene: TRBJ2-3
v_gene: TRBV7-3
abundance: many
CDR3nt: TGTGCCAGCAGCCCGGACAGGGCTGCAGATACGCAGTATTTT
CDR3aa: CASSPDRAADTQYF

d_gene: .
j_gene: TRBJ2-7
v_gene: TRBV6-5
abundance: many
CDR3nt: TGTGCCAGCAGTCCCCCCGGGCTGCACTACGAGCAGTACTTC
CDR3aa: CASSPPGLHYEQYF

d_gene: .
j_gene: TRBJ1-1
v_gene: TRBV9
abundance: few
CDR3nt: TGTGCCAGCAGCGTAGGAGGGGCGACTGAAGCTTTCTTT
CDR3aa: CASSVGGATEAFF

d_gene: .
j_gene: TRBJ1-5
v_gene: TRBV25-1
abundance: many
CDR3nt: TGTGCCAGCAGTGAATCGGGGGGTCATCAGCCCCAGCATTTT
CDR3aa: CASSESGGHQPQHF

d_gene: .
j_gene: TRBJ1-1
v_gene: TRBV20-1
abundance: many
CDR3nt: TGCAGTGCTAGGAACAGGGCGGGGTACACTGAAGCTTTCTTT
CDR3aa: CSARNRAGYTEAFF

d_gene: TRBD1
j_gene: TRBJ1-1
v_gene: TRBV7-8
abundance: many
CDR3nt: TGTGCCAGCAGCAAAGACAGGGGGCAGAACACTGAAGCTTTCTTT
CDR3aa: CASSKDRGQNTEAFF

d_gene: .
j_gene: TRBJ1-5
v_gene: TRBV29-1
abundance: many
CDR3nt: TGCAGCGTAGCAGGGCGCGGCAATCAGCCCCAGCATTTT
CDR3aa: CSVAGRGNQPQHF

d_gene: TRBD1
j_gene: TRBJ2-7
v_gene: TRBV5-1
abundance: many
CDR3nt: TGCGCCAGCAGCACGACAGGGAGTCGCTCCTACGAGCAGTACTTC
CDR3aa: CASSTTGSRSYEQYF

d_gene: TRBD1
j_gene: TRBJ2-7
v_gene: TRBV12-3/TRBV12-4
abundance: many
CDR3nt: TGTGCCAGCAGGTCCGGGACAGGGCCCTACGAGCAGTACTTC
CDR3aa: CASRSGTGPYEQYF

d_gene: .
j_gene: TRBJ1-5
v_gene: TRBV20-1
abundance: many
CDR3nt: TGCAGTGTCACACGCGGGCAGCCCCAGCATTTT
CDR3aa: CSVTRGQPQHF

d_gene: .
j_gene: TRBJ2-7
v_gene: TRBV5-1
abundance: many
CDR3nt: TGCGCCAGCAGCTTGGCCAGTGGTGTGGGCGAGCAGTACTTC
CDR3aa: CASSLASGVGEQYF

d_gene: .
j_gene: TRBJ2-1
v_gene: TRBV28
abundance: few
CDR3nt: TGTGCCAGCAGTTTAGGCCAGGGCAGCCAAAATGAGCAGTTCTTC
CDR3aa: CASSLGQGSQNEQFF

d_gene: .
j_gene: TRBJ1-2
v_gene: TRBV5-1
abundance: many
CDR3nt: TGCGCCAGCAGCTTGGGGGGGGCGAATGGCTACACCTTC
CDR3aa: CASSLGGANGYTF

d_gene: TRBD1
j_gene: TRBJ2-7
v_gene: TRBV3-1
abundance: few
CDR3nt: TGTGCCAGCAGCCAATGGACAGGGGACTACGAGCAGTACTTC
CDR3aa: CASSQWTGDYEQYF

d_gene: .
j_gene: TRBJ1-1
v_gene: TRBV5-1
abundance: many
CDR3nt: TGCGCCAGCAGCTTAAGTTTCGCGGGGGCCACTGAAGCTTTCTTT
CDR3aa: CASSLSFAGATEAFF

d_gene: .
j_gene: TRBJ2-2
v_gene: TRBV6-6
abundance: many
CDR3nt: TGTGCCAGCAGTTACCCCAAACAGAATCTGAACACCGGGGAGCTGTTTTTT
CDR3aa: CASSYPKQNLNTGELFF

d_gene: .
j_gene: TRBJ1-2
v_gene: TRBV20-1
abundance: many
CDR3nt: TGCAGTCTAACCCCTGGACCGCTTCCTAACTATGGCTACACCTTC
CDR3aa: CSLTPGPLPNYGYTF

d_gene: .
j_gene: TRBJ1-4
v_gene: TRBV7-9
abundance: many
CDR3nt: TGTGCCAGCAGCTTAGTTCGTGAAAAACTGTTTTTT
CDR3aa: CASSLVREKLFF

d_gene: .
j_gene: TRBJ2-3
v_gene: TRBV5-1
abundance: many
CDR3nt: TGCGCCAGCAGCTTGGGCGGGATGAGCACAGATACGCAGTATTTT
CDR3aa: CASSLGGMSTDTQYF

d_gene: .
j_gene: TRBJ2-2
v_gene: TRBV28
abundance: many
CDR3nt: TGTGCCAGCAGTTTTGACAGCCTAAAGAGTCTCACCGGGGAGCTGTTTTTT
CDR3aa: CASSFDSLKSLTGELFF

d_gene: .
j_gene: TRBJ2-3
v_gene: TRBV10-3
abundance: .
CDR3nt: TGTGCCATCAGAAGGGAAGCCACAGATACGCAGTATTTT
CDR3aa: CAIRREATDTQYF

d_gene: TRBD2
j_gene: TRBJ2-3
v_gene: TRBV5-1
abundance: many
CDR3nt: TGCGCCAGCATGAGCGGGGGGGCCCTCCCCCAAGATACGCAGTATTTT
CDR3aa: CASMSGGALPQDTQYF

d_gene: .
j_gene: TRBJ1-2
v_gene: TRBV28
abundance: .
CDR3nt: TGTGCCAGCAGGCCTACCAGGGGTGGGAGCTATGGCTACACCTTC
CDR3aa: CASRPTRGGSYGYTF

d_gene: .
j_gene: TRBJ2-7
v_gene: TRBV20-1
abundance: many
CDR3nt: TGCAGTGCTAGAGTCCCGGAGAAGTCCCCCTACGAGCAGTACTTC
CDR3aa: CSARVPEKSPYEQYF

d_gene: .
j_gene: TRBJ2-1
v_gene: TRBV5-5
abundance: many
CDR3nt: TGTGCCAGCAGCTCATTAGGGGGGGCCTACAATGAGCAGTTCTTC
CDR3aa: CASSSLGGAYNEQFF

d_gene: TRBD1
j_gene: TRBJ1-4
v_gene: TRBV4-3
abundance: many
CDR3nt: TGCGCCAGCAGCCAAGATTTTGGGTGGGGACAGGGGGCGAGTGAAAAACTGTTTTTT
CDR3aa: CASSQDFGWGQGASEKLFF

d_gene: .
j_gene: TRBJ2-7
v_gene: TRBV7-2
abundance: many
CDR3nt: TGTGCCAGCAGCTCCCGGACTGGTGGTTACGAGCAGTACTTC
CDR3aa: CASSSRTGGYEQYF

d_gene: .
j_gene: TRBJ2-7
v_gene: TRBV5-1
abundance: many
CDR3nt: TGCGCCAGCAGCGGCCAGGGAAAGTTGGACGAGCAGTACTTC
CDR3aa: CASSGQGKLDEQYF

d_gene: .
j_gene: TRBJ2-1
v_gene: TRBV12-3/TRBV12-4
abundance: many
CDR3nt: TGTGCCAGCAGTTTTGCCGAGACTGCAGTTGATGAGCAGTTCTTC
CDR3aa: CASSFAETAVDEQFF

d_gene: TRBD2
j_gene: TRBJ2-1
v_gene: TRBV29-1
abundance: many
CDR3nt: TGCAGCGTTGCCAACCCACTAGCGGGGAGATTCTACAATGAGCAGTTCTTC
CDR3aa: CSVANPLAGRFYNEQFF

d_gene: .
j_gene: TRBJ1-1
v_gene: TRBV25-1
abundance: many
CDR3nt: TGTGCCAGCAGTGAGCTCTTGGGCAACACTGAAGCTTTCTTT
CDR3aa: CASSELLGNTEAFF

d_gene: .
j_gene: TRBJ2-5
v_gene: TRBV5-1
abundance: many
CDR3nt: TGCGCCAGCAGCAGGACAGTCCAAGAGACCCAGTACTTC
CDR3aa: CASSRTVQETQYF

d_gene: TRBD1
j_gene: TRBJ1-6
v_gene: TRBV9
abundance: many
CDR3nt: TGTGCCAGCAGCACGACGACAGGGAATAATTCACCCCTCCACTTT
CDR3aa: CASSTTTGNNSPLHF

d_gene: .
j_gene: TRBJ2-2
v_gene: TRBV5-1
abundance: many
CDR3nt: TGCGCCAGCAACCGGAGGTTGGGGGCCGGGGAGCTGTTTTTT
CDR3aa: CASNRRLGAGELFF

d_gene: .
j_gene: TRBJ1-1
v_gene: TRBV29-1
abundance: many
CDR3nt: TGCAGCGTTGAGTTCGGGGGGAACACTGAAGCTTTCTTT
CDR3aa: CSVEFGGNTEAFF

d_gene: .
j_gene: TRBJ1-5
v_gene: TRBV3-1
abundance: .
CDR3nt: TGTGCCAGCAGCCAAACCGGGGGCGGTCAGCCCCAGCATTTT
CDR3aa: CASSQTGGGQPQHF